This T cell receptor beta chain was sequenced for a study of Graves' ophthalmopathy and Graves' hyperthyroidism. This clonotype was counted at least ten times. The TCR beta CDR3 regions underwent amplification from RNA transcripts. HTBI primers were used in a first-round RT-PCR, which preceded a second-round multiplex PCR. One entry per CDR3 protein, called by TCRdb with MiXCR from the multiplex PCR reads. The sample includes a few hundred thousand distinct CDR3 sequences, 17% seen only once; the top ten take more than 9%. The sequence came from an adult man with Graves' ophthalmopathy. The sequenced material came from peripheral blood.

In DNA form, the CDR3 reads TGTGCCAGCAGTACTCAGGCTCGATCCTACGAGCAGTACTTC. It encodes CASSTQARSYEQYF. The rearrangement links TRBV6-5 to TRBJ2-7; the D is unclear. V lost 5 bases, J lost 1 base, and 12 bases lay in between. The CDR3 runs to 14 residues. The germline V gene has CDR1 MNHEY and CDR2 SVGAGI.